This TCR beta chain was identified during a study of Ad26.COV2.S vaccination and SARS-CoV-2 variants. Overall study findings and caveats: People who got the vaccine or the placebo had similar non-spike TCR breadth.

Trimming removed 4 bases from V and 4 bases from J, with 13 bases in between. This CDR3 is 14 amino acids long. Germline lookup yields CDR1 LGHDT and CDR2 YNNKEL (reference sequence). Treatment described: around 19 received Ad26.COV2.S at low or high dose, single or two shots; about five received placebo; per-sample allocation not given. Sampling was done on day 63 after the first vaccine or placebo injection. Clones were sequenced by immunoSEQ multiplex PCR, and TCRdb holds only the in-frame ones, with some missing. The data show hundreds of thousands of clones, 80% to 90% seen once. About this clone itself: Its specificity is not known.

The TCR was taken from a person aged 18 to 65 who received the Ad26.COV2.S COVID-19 vaccine or a placebo. The chain couples TRBV3-1 (or the pseudogene TRBV3-2) to TRBJ1-1; D is unresolved. Sequenced material: peripheral blood, taken in a trial of Ad26.COV2.S vaccine versus placebo. CDR3 region: CASSLSRVGTEAFF. CDR3 DNA sequence: TGTGCCAGCAGCCTGTCGAGGGTTGGCACTGAAGCTTTCTTT.